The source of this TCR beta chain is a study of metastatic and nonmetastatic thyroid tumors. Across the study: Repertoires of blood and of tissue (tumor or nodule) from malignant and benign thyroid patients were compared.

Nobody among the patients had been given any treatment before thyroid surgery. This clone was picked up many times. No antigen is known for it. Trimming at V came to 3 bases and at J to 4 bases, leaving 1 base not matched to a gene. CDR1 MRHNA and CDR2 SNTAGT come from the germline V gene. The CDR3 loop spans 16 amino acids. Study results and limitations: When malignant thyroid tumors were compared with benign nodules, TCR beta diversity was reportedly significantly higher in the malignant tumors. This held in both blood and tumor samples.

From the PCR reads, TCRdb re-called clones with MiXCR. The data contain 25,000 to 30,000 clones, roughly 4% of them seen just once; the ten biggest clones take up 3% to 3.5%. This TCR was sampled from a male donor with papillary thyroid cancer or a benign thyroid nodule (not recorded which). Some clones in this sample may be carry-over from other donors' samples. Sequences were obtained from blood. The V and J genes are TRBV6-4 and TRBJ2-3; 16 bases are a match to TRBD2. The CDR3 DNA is TGTGCCAGCAGTGAGGGACTAGCGGGAGGGCCAGATACGCAGTATTTT. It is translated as CASSEGLAGGPDTQYF.